The 14 T cell receptor beta chains reported below all come from one sample, sequenced in a study of T-cell reconstitution after alpha-beta-depleted transplantation in children. Library preparation (for TCRbeta) was performed with unique molecular identifiers. TCRdb reprocessed the PCR reads via MiXCR and lists one record per CDR3 protein. This sample carries hundreds of thousands of distinct CDR3 sequences, 10% to 15% of them seen once, and the ten largest clones take over 2%. The material sequenced was PBMCs, mostly from graft donor cells, taken 360 days after TCRalphabeta/CD19-depleted stem cell transplant. The receptors shown here come from a male patient between 10 and 17 years old who had a stem cell transplant for acute myeloid leukemia, so the T cells may come from the graft donor.

The chain couples TRBV1 to TRBJ2-7. TRBV1 is labeled a pseudogene. CDR3 length equals 14 residues. The DNA of the CDR3 is TGCACCAGCAGCCAACCTCTACAATTCTACGAGCAGTACTTC. Translated, it gives CTSSQPLQFYEQYF.

The chain recombines TRBV5-1 with TRBJ2-3; no clear D. In germline, CDR1 is SGHRS, CDR2 YFSETQ. Trimming left V 7 bases short and J 4 bases short, with 16 bases between. The CDR3 is made up of 14 amino acids. The CDR3 reads CASSVIYAADTQYF. The DNA for the CDR3 is TGCGCCAGCTCTGTAATCTACGCGGCAGATACGCAGTATTTT.

This chain uses TRBV18 with TRBJ2-3, with D unclear. Looked up from germline, CDR1 is KGHSH and CDR2 is LQKENI. Trimming stripped 0 bases from V and 6 bases from J, with 22 bases between. The CDR3 covers 18 residues. This chain's CDR3 is CASSPPVLFPSHADTQYF. The CDR3 region has the DNA TGTGCCAGCTCACCACCGGTCCTTTTCCCAAGTCATGCGGATACGCAGTATTTT.

V usage is TRBV7-9 and J usage is TRBJ2-2; TRBD1 aligns across 10 bases. Unmatched junction bases numbered 5, after V lost 6 bases and J lost 4 bases. The germline V gene encodes CDR1 SEHNR and CDR2 FQNEAQ (reference sequence). The CDR3 covers 15 residues. The CDR3 DNA is TGTGCCAGCAGTCCTGGACAGGGGGTCACCGGGGAGCTGTTTTTT. Encoded protein: CASSPGQGVTGELFF.

This clonotype was counted ten times or more. This chain links TRBV12-3 or TRBV12-4 with TRBJ2-3, with 10 bases that match TRBD2. Trimming at V came to 6 bases and at J to 3 bases, leaving 3 bases not matched to a gene. The CDR3 extends over 14 amino acids. The CDR3 nucleotides are TGTGCCAGCAGGACTAGCGGGCGGACAGATACGCAGTATTTT. Translation gives CASRTSGRTDTQYF.

V usage is TRBV11-3 and J usage is TRBJ2-2, with TRBD1 identical over 11 bases. The CDR3 runs to 15 residues. The germline gives CDR1 SGHNT, CDR2 YENEEA. Losses at the gene ends were 4 bases for V and 6 bases for J; bases not matched to a gene: 4. The CDR3 loop is CASSSGQGVPGELFF. In DNA, the CDR3 is TGTGCCAGCAGCTCGGGACAGGGGGTCCCCGGGGAGCTGTTTTTT.

This clonotype was observed many times. The J gene is TRBJ2-7, the V gene TRBV28; D is ambiguous. The CDR3 contains 15 residues. From germline, CDR1 is MDHEN and CDR2 SYDVKM. V was trimmed by 2 bases and J by 0 bases, leaving 11 bases between them. CDR3 sequence (DNA): TGTGCCAGCAGTTTACGTCGGCTCCTCTCCTACGAGCAGTACTTC. It specifies CASSLRRLLSYEQYF.

This clonotype was counted many times. The rearrangement uses TRBV20-1 and TRBJ1-3; unclear D gene. Germline loops: CDR1 DFQATT, CDR2 SNEGSKA (reference sequence). The CDR3 is made up of 11 amino acids. Trimming stripped 5 bases from V and 8 bases from J, with 10 bases between. The CDR3 bases are TGCAGTGCTGAAGAATGGCACACCATATATTTT. It encodes CSAEEWHTIYF.

The table lists this clonotype with many counts. This rearrangement joins TRBV7-2 to TRBJ2-7, with 8 bases matching TRBD1. V shed 3 bases, J shed 4 bases, and the junction held 5 bases outside the gene matches. This CDR3 has 14 residues. Germline CDR1 reads SGHTA; CDR2 reads FQGNSA. Written as DNA, the CDR3 is TGTGCCAGCAGCTTTGACAGGGGTAATTACGAGCAGTACTTC. Translated: CASSFDRGNYEQYF.

The gene calls are TRBV10-3 and TRBJ2-7; TRBD2 agrees at 11 bases. V was pared by 3 bases and J by 5 bases, with 3 bases of the junction left unmatched. CDR1 ENHRY and CDR2 SYGVKD come from the germline V gene. CDR3 length: 14 amino acids. The CDR3 is CAISDPGLADEQYF. The CDR3 DNA sequence: TGTGCCATCAGTGACCCGGGACTAGCGGACGAGCAGTACTTC.

There are a few counts of this clonotype. The chain recombines TRBV7-3 with TRBJ1-1; D is unresolved. The ends were cut back, 1 base at V and 0 bases at J, with 6 bases in the middle. The CDR3 extends over 14 amino acids. Germline assignment: CDR1 SGHTA and CDR2 FQGTGA. The CDR3 protein is CASSLNRMNTEAFF. The CDR3 DNA is TGTGCCAGCAGCTTAAATCGTATGAACACTGAAGCTTTCTTT.

This clonotype came up many times. This chain links TRBV29-1 with TRBJ2-2; weak D call: TRBD1 (6 bases). This CDR3 is built from 14 residues. Trimming pared 6 bases from V and 7 bases from J, leaving 18 bases between. Looked up from germline, CDR1 is SQVTM and CDR2 is ANQGSEA. The CDR3 region has the DNA TGCAGCGTCCTACGAGGGGGATGGGGCGGGGAGCTGTTTTTT. Translating gives CSVLRGGWGGELFF.

This clonotype was observed a handful of times. The chain combines TRBV7-8 with TRBJ2-1; no definite D call. The CDR3 runs 15 residues. The ends were cut back, 5 bases at V and 1 base at J, with 12 bases in the middle. Germline V gives CDR1 SGHVS, CDR2 FQNEAQ. The CDR3 DNA reads as TGTGCCAGCAGCCCCATAGGTGGATCCTACAATGAGCAGTTCTTC. Encoded protein: CASSPIGGSYNEQFF.

In nucleotides, the CDR3 is TGTGCCACGGACGGAGCTAGCGGGAGTTTCAATGAGCAGTTCTTC. This encodes CATDGASGSFNEQFF. The V call is TRBV10-3, the J call TRBJ2-1; 10 bases agree with TRBD2. V lost 10 bases to trimming and J lost 6 bases; unmatched junction nucleotides: 12. Germline CDR1 reads ENHRY; CDR2 reads SYGVKD. CDR3 length: 15 residues.